The next 11 T cell receptor beta chains were all read from a single sample in a study of control samples from healthy donors and cancer patients. Only in-frame clones appear in the TCRdb table, and some are missing; sequencing was by immunoSEQ multiplex PCR. Here the sample spans around 50,000 clones, roughly nine tenths being singletons. Sequencing was performed on PBMCs. The receptors originated from a man in his forties or fifties with colorectal cancer.

The gene calls are TRBV10-3 and TRBJ1-1, with unresolved D. V dropped 3 bases and J dropped 1 base, with 6 bases sitting between them. Per the germline V gene, CDR1 is ENHRY and CDR2 is SYGVKD. The CDR3 extends over 13 amino acids. The CDR3 protein is CAISEEWNTEAFF. As DNA, the CDR3 is TGTGCCATCAGTGAAGAATGGAACACTGAAGCTTTCTTT.

This rearrangement joins TRBV6-6 to TRBJ1-5; D gene unclear. The ends were cut back, 4 bases at V and 1 base at J, with 11 bases in the middle. The CDR3 has 15 residues. Germline assignment: CDR1 MNHNY and CDR2 SVGAGI (reference sequence). This CDR3 reads CASSFKLVSNQPQHF. Here the CDR3 DNA reads TGTGCCAGCAGTTTTAAGCTCGTAAGCAATCAGCCCCAGCATTTT.

This chain uses TRBV7-9 with TRBJ2-1; 9 bases are a match to TRBD1. This CDR3 spans 14 amino acids. CDR1 is SEHNR and CDR2 is FQNEAQ in the germline V gene (reference sequence). The V and J ends lost 6 bases and 8 bases, in that order; junction bases with no gene match: 8. CDR3: CASRRDREGYEQFF. The CDR3, as DNA: TGTGCCAGCAGAAGGGACAGGGAGGGTTATGAGCAGTTCTTC.

The chain is built from TRBV7-2 and TRBJ2-7; D unclear. Trimming took 2 bases from V and 0 from J, leaving 11 bases between them. The germline CDR1 and CDR2 sequences are SGHTA and FQGNSA. The length of the CDR3 is 15 residues. CDR3 sequence reads: CASSLFRRPSYEQYF. CDR3 coding DNA: TGTGCCAGCAGCTTATTCCGCAGGCCCTCCTACGAGCAGTACTTC.

This chain connects TRBV19 to TRBJ1-1; 8 positions match TRBD1. This CDR3 region has 16 residues. Germline V gene data show CDR1 as LNHDA and CDR2 as SQIVND (reference sequence). With V trimmed by 5 bases and J by 4 bases, 12 bases remained unmatched. In DNA form, the CDR3 reads TGTGCCAGTAGTCAACTGACAGGGGCTTTTTTCACTGAAGCTTTCTTT. Protein sequence: CASSQLTGAFFTEAFF. Full variable domain (rest looked up from reference TRBV19 and TRBJ1-1): DGGITQSPKYLFRKEGQNVTLSCEQNLNHDAMYWYRQDPGQGLRLIYYSQIVNDFQKGDIAEGYSVSREKKESFPLTVTSAQKNPTAFYLCASSQLTGAFFTEAFFGQGTRLTVV.

The J gene is TRBJ1-2, the V gene TRBV11-3, with D possibly being TRBD1 (5 bases). The CDR3 extends over 15 amino acids. Germline-derived CDR1 and CDR2 are SGHNT and YENEEA. Between the trimmed V and J ends, which lost 1 base and 4 bases, there was a span of 13 bases. CDR3 sequence reads: CASSLVEGSGYGYTF. For the CDR3, the DNA is TGTGCCAGCAGCTTAGTAGAGGGGTCGGGCTATGGCTACACCTTC.

The V and J genes are TRBV5-1 and TRBJ2-1; D may be TRBD1 or TRBD2 (5 bases each). Trimming removed 3 bases at V and 6 bases at J, with 13 bases between. This CDR3 is built from 14 residues. Looked up from germline, CDR1 is SGHRS and CDR2 is YFSETQ. Here the CDR3 DNA reads TGCGCCAGCAGCTCCGGGACGCGGCCCAATGAGCAGTTCTTC. Translation gives CASSSGTRPNEQFF.

This clone was seen a few times. The rearrangement links TRBV29-1 to TRBJ1-3, with 7 bases lining up with TRBD1. Germline V lookup: CDR1 SQVTM, CDR2 ANQGSEA. The CDR3 covers 13 residues. V was pared by 7 bases and J by 5 bases, with 8 bases of the junction left unmatched. The CDR3, as DNA: TGCAGCGCAACCGACAGGGAGAGAAACACCATATATTTT. Amino acid sequence: CSATDRERNTIYF.

The chain combines TRBV27 with TRBJ2-6; 12 bases fit TRBD1. Looked up from germline, CDR1 is MNHEY and CDR2 is SMNVEV (reference sequence). V shed 8 bases and J 2 bases; nucleotides not matched to a gene: 10. This CDR3 comprises 18 residues. Written as DNA, the CDR3 is TGTGCCAGCTACTCGTGGGGACAGGGGGCAGCTGGGGCCAACGTCCTGACTTTC. Residues: CASYSWGQGAAGANVLTF.

The V and J genes are TRBV27 and TRBJ1-2; D is uncertain. The CDR3 is 16 amino acids. V was clipped by 6 bases and J by 5 bases, with 22 bases between them. The V gene's germline CDR1 is MNHEY and CDR2 SMNVEV (reference sequence). The CDR3 sequence: CASSPGYGTSFYGYTF. CDR3 in DNA: TGTGCCAGCAGCCCCGGGTACGGCACAAGCTTTTATGGCTACACCTTC.

The chain recombines TRBV3-1 (or the pseudogene TRBV3-2) with TRBJ1-5; D is uncertain. In germline, CDR1 is LGHDT, CDR2 YNNKEL (reference sequence). V was pared by 1 base and J by 3 bases, with 13 bases between. The CDR3 runs 16 residues. In nucleotides, the CDR3 is TGTGCCAGCAGCCAAGGATTGACTCTCGACAATCAGCCCCAGCATTTT. Protein: CASSQGLTLDNQPQHF.